The T cell receptor (beta chain) under discussion was sequenced for a study of blood T cell repertoires in COVID-19. Overall study: The origin of the acute and convalescent COVID-19 samples was the United States, Italy and Spain. T cells, B-cell-depleted T cells, or PBMCs provided the cDNA or gDNA that served as material.

CDR1 and CDR2 (germline): MNHEY, SVGAGI. V lost 6 bases and J lost 0, with 15 bases in between. This CDR3 is built from 15 residues. Original data processing: Cell counts per sample came from amplifying reference gene primers. TCRdb's copy holds only in-frame clones and misses some; the assay was immunoSEQ multiplex PCR. V and J calls and clone size follow that table, whereas D and trimming were derived from the DNA. The sample shows a few hundred thousand clones, around nine tenths of them seen only once. What was sequenced was peripheral blood. The TCR comes from a woman aged 55-69 years with acute or convalescent COVID-19. The chain employs TRBV6-5 and TRBJ2-7; D call uncertain. The CDR3 spells CASRTAAGSSYEQYF. In DNA, the CDR3 is TGTGCCAGCAGGACCGCAGCAGGAAGCTCCTACGAGCAGTACTTC.